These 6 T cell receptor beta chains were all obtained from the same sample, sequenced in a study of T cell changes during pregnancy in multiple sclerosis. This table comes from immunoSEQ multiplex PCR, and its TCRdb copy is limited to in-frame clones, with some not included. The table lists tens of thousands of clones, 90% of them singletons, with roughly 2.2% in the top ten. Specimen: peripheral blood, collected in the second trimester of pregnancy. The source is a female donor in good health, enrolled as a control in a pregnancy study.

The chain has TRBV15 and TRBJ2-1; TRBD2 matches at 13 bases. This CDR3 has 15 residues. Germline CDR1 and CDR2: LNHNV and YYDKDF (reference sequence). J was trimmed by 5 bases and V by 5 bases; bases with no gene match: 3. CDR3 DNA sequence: TGTGCCACCAGCCCCGGGACTAGCGGGAACAATGAGCAGTTCTTC. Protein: CATSPGTSGNNEQFF.

In DNA form, the CDR3 reads TGTGCCAGCAGCTTAGGTGGGACAGGGTTGGACGAGCAGTACTTC. This sequence encodes CASSLGGTGLDEQYF. This chain joins TRBV7-9 and TRBJ2-7; the match to TRBD1 covers 9 bases. Germline trimming cut 1 base from V and 5 bases from J; bases unmatched to any gene: 6. The CDR3 sequence is 15 residues long. The germline V gene encodes CDR1 SEHNR and CDR2 FQNEAQ (reference sequence).

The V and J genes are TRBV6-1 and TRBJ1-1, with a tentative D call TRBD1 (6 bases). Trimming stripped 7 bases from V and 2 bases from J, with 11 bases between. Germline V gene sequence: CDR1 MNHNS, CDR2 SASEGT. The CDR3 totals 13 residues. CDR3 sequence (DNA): TGTGCCAGCATCCTGACAGGCAACACTGAAGCTTTCTTT. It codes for CASILTGNTEAFF.

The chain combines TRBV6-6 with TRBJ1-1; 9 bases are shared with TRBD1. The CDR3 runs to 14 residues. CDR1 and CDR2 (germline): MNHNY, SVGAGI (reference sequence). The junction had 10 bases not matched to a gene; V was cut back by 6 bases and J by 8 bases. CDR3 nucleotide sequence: TGTGCCAGCAGCCTACCCGGACAGGGGACGGAAGCTTTCTTT. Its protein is CASSLPGQGTEAFF.

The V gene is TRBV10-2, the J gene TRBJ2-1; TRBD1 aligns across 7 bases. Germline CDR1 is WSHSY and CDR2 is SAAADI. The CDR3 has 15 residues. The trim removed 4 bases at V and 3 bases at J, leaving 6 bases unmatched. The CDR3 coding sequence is TGCGCCAGCAGTGTGGTGCAGGGGGACTACAATGAGCAGTTCTTC. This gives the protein CASSVVQGDYNEQFF.

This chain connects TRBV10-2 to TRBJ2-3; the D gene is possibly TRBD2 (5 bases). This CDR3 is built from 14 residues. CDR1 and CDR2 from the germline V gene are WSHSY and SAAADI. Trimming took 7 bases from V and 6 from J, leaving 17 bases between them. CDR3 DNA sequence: TGCGCCAGCATCGCAGGTCTAACGGGGGATACGCAGTATTTT. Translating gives CASIAGLTGDTQYF.